Listed below are T cell receptor beta chains from one sample, sequenced in a study of control samples from healthy donors and cancer patients. Data came from immunoSEQ multiplex PCR; TCRdb stores just in-frame clones and leaves some out. This sample has around 120,000 clones, with just over 90% found just once. The sample taken for sequencing was PBMCs. These receptors came from a man aged 50 to 60 with head and neck cancer. Both conserved end residues are part of each CDR3. The order of the fields is clone size, J gene, D gene, V gene, CDR3 protein, CDR3 DNA. A D gene is named only where the DNA matches it firmly. The size field is filled for only some rows; it gives once, few, many or a size class.

-	TRBJ2-7	-	TRBV6-6	CASSREGGYEQYF	TGTGCCAGCAGCCGCGAAGGGGGTTACGAGCAGTACTTC
-	TRBJ2-3	-	TRBV28	CASLRGTGTDTQYF	TGTGCCAGCCTTAGAGGCACTGGCACAGATACGCAGTATTTT
-	TRBJ2-5	TRBD2	TRBV7-6	CASSLARASGGVSETQYF	TGTGCCAGCAGCTTAGCGAGGGCTAGCGGGGGGGTATCGGAGACCCAGTACTTC
-	TRBJ1-2	TRBD1	TRBV10-3	CAISDPRGQGNYGYTF	TGTGCCATCAGTGATCCTAGGGGACAGGGGAACTATGGCTACACCTTC
-	TRBJ2-3	-	TRBV7-2	CASSPEAARNTDTQYF	TGTGCCAGCAGCCCAGAAGCGGCGAGAAACACAGATACGCAGTATTTT
-	TRBJ1-4	-	TRBV3-1/TRBV3-2	CASSQRGEKLFF	TGTGCCAGCAGCCAACGAGGGGAAAAACTGTTTTTT
-	TRBJ1-5	-	TRBV15	CASDPGGGNQPQHF	TGTGCCTCCGACCCTGGGGGCGGCAATCAGCCCCAGCATTTT
-	TRBJ2-5	-	TRBV29-1	CSVEAVGETQYF	TGCAGCGTTGAAGCAGTGGGGGAGACCCAGTACTTC
-	TRBJ1-2	-	TRBV7-3	CASSPGRQMGYGYTF	TGTGCCAGCAGCCCGGGGAGGCAGATGGGCTATGGCTACACCTTC
once	TRBJ2-2	-	TRBV3-1/TRBV3-2	CASSQPRVGNTGELFF	TGTGCCAGCAGCCAACCCAGGGTTGGGAACACCGGGGAGCTGTTTTTT
-	TRBJ2-2	-	TRBV6-4	CASRGLAYTGELFF	TGTGCCAGCAGGGGACTGGCCTACACCGGGGAGCTGTTTTTT
-	TRBJ2-1	TRBD2	TRBV3-1/TRBV3-2	CASSQGGGTSSYNEQFF	TGTGCCAGCAGCCAAGGGGGGGGGACTAGCTCCTACAATGAGCAGTTCTTC
once	TRBJ1-5	-	TRBV28	CASRPPAASNQPQHF	TGTGCCAGCAGACCCCCCGCAGCTAGCAATCAGCCCCAGCATTTT
-	TRBJ2-1	-	TRBV2	CASTGDSLWNEQFF	TGTGCCAGCACGGGCGATTCGTTATGGAATGAGCAGTTCTTC
-	TRBJ2-3	-	TRBV9	CASSGSLGRPSTDTQYF	TGTGCCAGCAGCGGAAGTCTTGGCCGACCTAGCACAGATACGCAGTATTTT
-	TRBJ2-7	-	TRBV7-9	CASSHTRDNSWEQYF	TGTGCCAGCAGCCACACACGGGACAACAGCTGGGAGCAGTACTTC
-	TRBJ2-1	TRBD2	TRBV30	CAWSRGGAGFDEQFF	TGTGCCTGGAGCCGCGGGGGGGCCGGGTTCGATGAGCAGTTCTTC
-	TRBJ1-3	-	TRBV11-2	CASSFDRSPIYF	TGTGCCAGCAGCTTCGACAGAAGCCCCATATATTTT
once	TRBJ1-6	-	TRBV28	CASSLTGRGSPLHF	TGTGCGAGCAGCTTGACGGGCCGAGGATCACCCCTCCACTTT
-	TRBJ2-5	-	TRBV7-8	CASSLEYRGGGETQYF	TGTGCCAGCAGCTTAGAGTATAGGGGAGGTGGGGAGACCCAGTACTTC
-	TRBJ1-1	-	TRBV9	CASSVSGSYTEAFF	TGTGCCAGCAGCGTTTCGGGCAGTTACACTGAAGCTTTCTTT
-	TRBJ1-1	-	TRBV7-3	CASSSGGQNTEAFF	TGTGCCAGCAGCTCGGGAGGCCAGAACACTGAAGCTTTCTTT
few	TRBJ1-2	-	TRBV11-2	CASSFDPSGGGYTF	TGTGCCAGCAGCTTTGACCCCTCTGGGGGTGGCTACACCTTC
-	TRBJ2-7	-	TRBV6-2/TRBV6-3	CASSRGLRILSYEQYF	TGTGCCAGCAGTAGGGGCCTGCGGATCCTCTCCTACGAGCAGTACTTC
-	TRBJ1-5	TRBD1	TRBV23-1	CASSQSLLDRVYQPQHF	TGCGCCAGCAGTCAATCACTTTTGGACAGGGTTTACCAGCCCCAGCATTTT
-	TRBJ1-2	-	TRBV6-6	CASSQTGGGYTF	TGTGCCAGCAGCCAGACAGGAGGAGGCTACACCTTC
once	TRBJ1-5	-	TRBV7-9	CASSLGTGTFNQPQHF	TGTGCCAGCAGCTTAGGAACCGGGACATTCAATCAGCCCCAGCATTTT
few	TRBJ2-3	TRBD2	TRBV7-2	CASSQFWRGLALADTQYF	TGTGCCAGCAGCCAGTTTTGGAGGGGACTAGCATTAGCAGATACGCAGTATTTT
few	TRBJ1-5	-	TRBV4-3	CASSQDQQARQHF	TGCGCCAGCAGCCAAGATCAGCAGGCCCGACAGCATTTT
-	TRBJ2-5	TRBD2	TRBV7-7	CASSPLAGGQETQYF	TGTGCCAGCAGCCCCTTAGCGGGGGGCCAAGAGACCCAGTACTTC
-	TRBJ2-5	TRBD2	TRBV13	CASSPPGAGGPETQYF	TGTGCCAGCAGCCCCCCAGGTGCGGGGGGGCCGGAGACCCAGTACTTC
-	TRBJ2-5	TRBD2	TRBV7-2	CASSLRWEGETQYF	TGTGCCAGCAGCTTACGTTGGGAGGGAGAGACCCAGTACTTC
once	TRBJ2-7	TRBD2	TRBV5-1	CASRPNLAGGTYEQYF	TGCGCCAGCAGACCCAACCTAGCGGGGGGGACCTACGAGCAGTACTTC
-	TRBJ1-1	-	TRBV10-3	CAISEGSNGAFF	TGTGCCATCAGTGAGGGCAGCAACGGAGCTTTCTTT
-	TRBJ1-1	-	TRBV27	CASSFAGFNTEAFF	TGTGCCAGCAGTTTCGCGGGGTTTAACACTGAAGCTTTCTTT
-	TRBJ2-7	-	TRBV30	CAWSTGVYEQYF	TGTGCCTGGAGTACCGGGGTGTACGAGCAGTACTTC